Below, one T cell receptor (beta chain) is given with its context. What it binds is not known. The record originates from a study of T cell responses to AZD1222 COVID-19 vaccine. Study as a whole: Researchers grouped second doses given at about 4 or about 12 weeks into one pool.

Some clones are missing from TCRdb's copy, which holds only in-frame ones; the method was immunoSEQ multiplex PCR. The data show 150,000 to 200,000 clones, approximately 86% seen once. Trimming stripped 4 bases from V and 7 bases from J, with 8 bases between. CDR1 and CDR2 (germline): MDHEN, SYDVKM. The CDR3 covers 12 residues. Regarding the study as a whole: After two AZD1222 doses, spike-specific TCR breadth and depth rose versus day 0. Baseline serology detected seropositivity in only six AZD1222 recipients. A mostly white British donor set with more females was recruited, and clonal diversity was possibly underestimated.

The sequence derives from an adult in good health. The chain carries TRBV28 and TRBJ2-1; D gene ambiguous. Sequencing was performed on peripheral blood, taken on day 0 of AZD1222 vaccination. The CDR3: CASSSRQNEQFF. The CDR3 coding sequence is TGTGCCAGCAGTTCACGTCAAAATGAGCAGTTCTTC.